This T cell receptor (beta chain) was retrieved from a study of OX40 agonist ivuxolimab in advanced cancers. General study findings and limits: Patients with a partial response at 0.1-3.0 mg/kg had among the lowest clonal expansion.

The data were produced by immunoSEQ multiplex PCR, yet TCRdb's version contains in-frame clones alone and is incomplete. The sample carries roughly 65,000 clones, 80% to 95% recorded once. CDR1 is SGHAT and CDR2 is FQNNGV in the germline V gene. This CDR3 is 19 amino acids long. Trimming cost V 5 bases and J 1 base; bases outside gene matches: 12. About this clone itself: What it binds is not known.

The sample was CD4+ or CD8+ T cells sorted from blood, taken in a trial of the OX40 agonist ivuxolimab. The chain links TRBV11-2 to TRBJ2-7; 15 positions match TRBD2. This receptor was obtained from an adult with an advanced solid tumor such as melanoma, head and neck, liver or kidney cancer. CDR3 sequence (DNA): TGTGCCAGCAGCCCAGGTAGGACTAGCGGGAGGGAACGGTCCTACGAGCAGTACTTC. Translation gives CASSPGRTSGRERSYEQYF.